The clone carrying this T cell receptor (beta chain) was counted a single time. The antigen remains undetermined. Specified treatment: 19 received Ad26.COV2.S at low or high dose, single or two shots; 5 received placebo; per-sample allocation not given. Samples were taken on day 63 after the first vaccine or placebo injection. The data stem from a study of Ad26.COV2.S vaccination and SARS-CoV-2 variants. About the study: This donor came from the COV1001 trial of Ad26.COV2.S.

Some clones are missing from TCRdb's copy, which holds only in-frame ones; the method was immunoSEQ multiplex PCR. The data show 500,000 or so clones, roughly 85% seen once. The germline V gene encodes CDR1 SGHTA and CDR2 FQGNSA. The CDR3 loop spans 13 amino acids. The V segment lost 6 bases and the J segment 2 bases; nucleotides outside the gene matches: 3. General study findings and limits: The TCR breadth and depth analyses may have understated or missed part of the total T cell responses. Higher spike-specific TCR breadth was found in vaccine recipients than in placebo recipients. Substantial breadth in spike-specific CD8+ and CD4+ T cell responses was reportedly seen after vaccination.

Here the sequenced sample was peripheral blood, taken in a trial of Ad26.COV2.S vaccine versus placebo. The rearrangement joins TRBV7-2 to TRBJ1-2, with 7 positions matching TRBD1. The receptor was isolated from a person aged 18 to 65 who received the Ad26.COV2.S COVID-19 vaccine or a placebo. CDR3 sequence (DNA): TGTGCCAGCAGGAAAGGGGGCAACTATGGCTACACCTTC. Protein sequence: CASRKGGNYGYTF.